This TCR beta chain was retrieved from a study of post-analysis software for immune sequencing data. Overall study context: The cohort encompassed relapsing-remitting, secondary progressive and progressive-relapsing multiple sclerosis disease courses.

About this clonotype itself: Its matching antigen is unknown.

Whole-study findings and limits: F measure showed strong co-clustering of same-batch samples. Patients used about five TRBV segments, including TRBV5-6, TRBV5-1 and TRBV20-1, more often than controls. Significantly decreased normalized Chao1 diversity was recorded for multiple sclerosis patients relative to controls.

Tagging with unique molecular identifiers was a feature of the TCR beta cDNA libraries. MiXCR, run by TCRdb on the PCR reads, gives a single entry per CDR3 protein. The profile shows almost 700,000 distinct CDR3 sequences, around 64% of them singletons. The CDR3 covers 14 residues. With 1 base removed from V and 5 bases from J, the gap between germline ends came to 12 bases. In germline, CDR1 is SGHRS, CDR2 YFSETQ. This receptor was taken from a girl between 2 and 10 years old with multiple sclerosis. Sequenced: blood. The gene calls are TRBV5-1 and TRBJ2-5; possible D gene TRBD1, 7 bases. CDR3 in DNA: TGCGCCAGCAGCTTGTTCAGGGGGGTCGAGACCCAGTACTTC. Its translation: CASSLFRGVETQYF.